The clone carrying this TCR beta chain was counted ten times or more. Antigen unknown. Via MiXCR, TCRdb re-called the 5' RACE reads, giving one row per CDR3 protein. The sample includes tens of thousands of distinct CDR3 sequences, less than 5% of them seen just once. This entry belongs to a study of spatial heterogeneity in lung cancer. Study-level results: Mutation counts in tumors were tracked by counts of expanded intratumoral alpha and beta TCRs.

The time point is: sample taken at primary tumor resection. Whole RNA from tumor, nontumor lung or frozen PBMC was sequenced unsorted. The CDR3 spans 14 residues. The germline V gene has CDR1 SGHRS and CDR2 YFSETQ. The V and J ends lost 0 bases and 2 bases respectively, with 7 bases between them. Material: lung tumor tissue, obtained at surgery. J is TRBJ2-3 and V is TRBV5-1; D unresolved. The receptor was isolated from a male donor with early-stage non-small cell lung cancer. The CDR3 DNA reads TGCGCCAGCAGCTTGGAGCATTCCACAGATACGCAGTATTTT. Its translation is CASSLEHSTDTQYF.